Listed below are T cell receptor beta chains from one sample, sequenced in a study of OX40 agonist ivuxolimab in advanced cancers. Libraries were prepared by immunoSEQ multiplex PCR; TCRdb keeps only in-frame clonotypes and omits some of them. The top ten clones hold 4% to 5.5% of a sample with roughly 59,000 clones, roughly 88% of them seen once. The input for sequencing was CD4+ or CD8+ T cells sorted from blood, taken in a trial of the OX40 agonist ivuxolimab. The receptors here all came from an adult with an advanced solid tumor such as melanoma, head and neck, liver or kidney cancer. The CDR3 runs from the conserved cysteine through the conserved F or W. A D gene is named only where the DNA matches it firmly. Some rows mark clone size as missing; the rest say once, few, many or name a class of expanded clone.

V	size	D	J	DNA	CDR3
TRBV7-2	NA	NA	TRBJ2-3	TGTGCCAGCAGCAAATACAGGGCCGATACGCAGTATTTT	CASSKYRADTQYF
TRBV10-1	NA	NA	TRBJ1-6	TGCGCCAGCGAATCTCGGCCCTCCTATAATTCACCCCTCCACTTT	CASESRPSYNSPLHF
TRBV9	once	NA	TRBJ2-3	TGTGCCAGCAGCGTAGGAGGGGCCGATACGCAGTATTTT	CASSVGGADTQYF
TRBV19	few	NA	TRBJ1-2	TGTGCCAGTACCTCCACCTGGAAAGGCTATGGCTACACCTTC	CASTSTWKGYGYTF
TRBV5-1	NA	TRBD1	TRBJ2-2	TGCGCCAGCAGCTTGGCCCAGGGGGCGAAGAACACCGGGGAGCTGTTTTTT	CASSLAQGAKNTGELFF
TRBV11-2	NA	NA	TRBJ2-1	TGTGCCAGCAGCTCCGACAGTTATCACTACAATGAGCAGTTCTTC	CASSSDSYHYNEQFF
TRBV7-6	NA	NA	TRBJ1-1	TGTGCCAGCAGCTTAGCGCCAACGGGGACTGAAGCTTTCTTT	CASSLAPTGTEAFF
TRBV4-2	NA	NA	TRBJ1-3	TGTGCCAGCAGCCAAGAACGTACCAGCTCTGGAAACACCATATATTTT	CASSQERTSSGNTIYF
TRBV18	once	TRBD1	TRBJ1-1	TGTGCCAGCTCATCCGGACAGGGGCAAGCTTTCTTT	CASSSGQGQAFF
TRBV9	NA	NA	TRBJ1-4	TGTGCCAGCAGCCAGACAGTTATAAATGAAAAACTGTTTTTT	CASSQTVINEKLFF
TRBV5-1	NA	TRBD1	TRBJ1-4	TGCGCCAGCAGCTTGCAGGGGGATGCAACTAATGAAAAACTGTTTTTT	CASSLQGDATNEKLFF
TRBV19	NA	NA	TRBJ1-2	TGTGCCAGTAGTATAGCACAGGGTGTTAGATCATATGGCTACACCTTC	CASSIAQGVRSYGYTF
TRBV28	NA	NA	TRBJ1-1	TGTGCCAGCAGTCCGCTGGGCGGGGGCACTGAAGCTTTCTTT	CASSPLGGGTEAFF
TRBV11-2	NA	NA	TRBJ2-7	TGTGCCAGCAGCTTAATTCCCGGTTGGGACGAGCAGTACTTC	CASSLIPGWDEQYF
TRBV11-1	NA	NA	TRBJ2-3	TGTGCCAGCAGCGTCCTGATTACAGATACGCAGTATTTT	CASSVLITDTQYF
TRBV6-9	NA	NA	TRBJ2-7	TGTGCCAGCAGTTACCCCCAGGGGGGCTCCTACGAGCAGTACTTC	CASSYPQGGSYEQYF
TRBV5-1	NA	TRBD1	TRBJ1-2	TGCGCCAGCGGACCGACAGGGGGAAGCTATGGCTACACCTTC	CASGPTGGSYGYTF
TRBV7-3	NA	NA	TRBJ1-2	TGTGCCAGCGCGGGAGGGGACTATGGCTACACCTTC	CASAGGDYGYTF
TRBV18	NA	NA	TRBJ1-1	TGTGCCAGCTCACCACCGTCCACAGGGAGGAACACTGAAGCTTTCTTT	CASSPPSTGRNTEAFF
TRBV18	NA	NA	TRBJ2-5	TGTGCCAGCTCACCAGCTCAAGAGACCCAGTACTTC	CASSPAQETQYF
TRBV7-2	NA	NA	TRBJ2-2	TGTGCCAGCAGCTTATCGGACAGAGTTGGCGGGGAGCTGTTTTTT	CASSLSDRVGGELFF
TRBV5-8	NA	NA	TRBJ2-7	TGTGCCAGCAGCTTGGCGACGCCCCTTTACGAGCAGTACTTC	CASSLATPLYEQYF
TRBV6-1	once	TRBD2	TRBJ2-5	TGTGCCAGCAGTGAAAATCAGGCGAGCGGGAGTGACTTC	CASSENQASGSDF
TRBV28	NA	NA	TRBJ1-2	TGTGCCAGCTTAGGACTGACAGCTAACTATGGCTACACCTTC	CASLGLTANYGYTF
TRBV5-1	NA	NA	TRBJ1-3	TGCGCCAGCAGCTTTGCCGCTCAGGGAGCTGGAAACACCATATATTTT	CASSFAAQGAGNTIYF
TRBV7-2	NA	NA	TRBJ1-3	TGTGCCAGCAGCTTTAGTGGGGGGGGAGACTCTGGAAACACCATATATTTT	CASSFSGGGDSGNTIYF
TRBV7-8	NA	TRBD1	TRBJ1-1	TGTGCCAGCGAGTCGGCAGGGGGCACTGAAGCTTTCTTT	CASESAGGTEAFF
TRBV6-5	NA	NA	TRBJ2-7	TGTGCCAGCAGTTTCCGGGACACATTCTCCGAGCAGTACTTC	CASSFRDTFSEQYF
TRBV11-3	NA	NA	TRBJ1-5	TGTGCCAGCAGCTTATGGGCAGAGAATAGCAATCAGCCCCAGCATTTT	CASSLWAENSNQPQHF
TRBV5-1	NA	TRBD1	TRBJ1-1	TGCGCCAGCAGCTTAGGCGGGACAGGGGCCCCGAGGACTGAAGCTTTCTTT	CASSLGGTGAPRTEAFF